These 12 T cell receptor beta chains came from one sample sequenced in a study of CD8+ T cells in alopecia areata. cDNA reverse transcribed from extracted RNA served as the sequencing template. The method was immunoSEQ multiplex PCR; TCRdb's version includes in-frame clones alone and lacks a portion of them. This sample has approximately 280,000 clones, each found more than once. Pooled cells of cutaneous lymph node origin were sorted on CD4, CD8alpha, NKG2D, NKG2ACE and other markers. The source material was CD4+ T cells sorted from a lymph node. These receptors came from a C3H/HeJ mouse with alopecia areata. Strain haplotype at MHC: H2-k.

This clone has just a few counts. The gene names here belong to mouse. The CDR3 end is not reached by the read, which stops 4 residues before it; the germline J gene fills it in. This chain connects TRBV13-3 to TRBJ1-1; possible D gene TRBD1, 5 bases. V was shortened by 2 bases and J by 4 bases, with 9 bases between the two germline ends. Germline CDR1 reads NNHDY; CDR2 reads SYVADS. CDR3 length: 13 amino acids. The CDR3 loop is CASSEQGTTEVFF. CDR3 DNA, as far as it was read: TGTGCCAGCAGTGAGCAGGGAACCACA.

A remark on this clone: The genes are named according to mouse. Read coverage stops 4 residues before the CDR3 terminus; the germline J gene supplies the remainder. The sample contains more than one DNA sequence encoding this CDR3. The rearrangement uses TRBV19 and TRBJ1-2; D is possibly TRBD1 (5 bases). Germline CDR1 FNHDT, CDR2 SITEND (reference sequence). Trimming cost V 2 bases and J 1 base, with 6 bases left between them. The CDR3 is made up of 13 amino acids. CDR3 DNA, as far as it was read: TGTGCCAGCAGTATTAGGGGAAACTCC. Protein sequence: CASSIRGNS. The full CDR3 reads CASSIRGNSDYTF.

This clone was recorded a few times. Mouse germline and gene names are used. The read finishes 4 residues shy of the CDR3 end, and the germline J gene is used to complete it. The chain is built from TRBV1 and TRBJ1-2; the D gene is possibly TRBD1 (6 bases). From germline, CDR1 is NSQYPW and CDR2 LRSPGD (reference sequence). CDR3 length equals 15 residues. The covered CDR3 bases are TGCACCTGCAGTGCAGATCCGGGGGGGCGCGAC. It encodes CTCSADPGGRD. The whole CDR3 is CTCSADPGGRDDYTF.

This clone has only a few counts. Gene names and germline refer to mouse. The read ends 4 residues before the CDR3 terminus; that terminus is restored from the germline J gene. The V call is TRBV19, the J call TRBJ2-1, with D tentatively TRBD1 (6 bases). The CDR3 has 13 residues. V was shortened by 7 bases and J by 0 bases, with 8 bases between the two germline ends. Germline V gene data show CDR1 as FNHDT and CDR2 as SITEND (reference sequence). CDR3 amino acids: CASEGDNYAEQFF. CDR3 DNA, as far as it was read: TGTGCCAGCGAGGGGGATAACTATGCT.

Details on this clone: All gene names here are mouse names. Sequencing ends 4 residues short of the CDR3 end; the germline J gene provides the rest. The V call is TRBV13-1, the J call TRBJ2-7; the match to TRBD1 covers 10 bases. From germline, CDR1 is NSHNY and CDR2 SYGAGN. The CDR3 is made up of 14 amino acids. CDR3: CASSLPGQGYEQYF. The CDR3 DNA, read in part, is TGTGCCAGCAGTCTCCCGGGACAGGGGTAT.

There are a few counts of this clone. The genes are named according to mouse. Read data end 4 residues before the CDR3 end; the end is taken from the germline J gene. This sequence joins TRBV19 and TRBJ2-7, with 11 bases identical to TRBD2. The CDR3 contains 14 residues. Germline V gene data show CDR1 as FNHDT and CDR2 as SITEND (reference sequence). CDR3 protein: CASSMGDWGYEQYF. Partial CDR3 DNA: TGTGCCAGCAGTATGGGGGACTGGGGGTAT.

This clone has just a few counts. Gene names are mouse gene names. The read ends 4 residues before the CDR3 terminus; that terminus is restored from the germline J gene. This chain joins TRBV13-1 and TRBJ2-1; TRBD2 aligns across 8 bases. The CDR3 length is 15 residues. Trimming at V came to 3 bases and at J to 6 bases, leaving 8 bases not matched to a gene. Germline V gene lookup returns CDR1 NSHNY and CDR2 SYGAGN. CDR3 DNA, as far as it was read: TGTGCCAGCAGTGTAAGGGAAACTGGGGGTGCT. Amino acids: CASSVRETGGA. In full, the CDR3 reads CASSVRETGGAEQFF.

On this clone itself: Mouse gene names and germline throughout. The read comes to an end 4 residues before the CDR3 does, leaving the germline J gene to fill in the end. The chain has TRBV19 and TRBJ2-7, with 8 positions matching TRBD2. V lost 4 bases, J lost 1 base, and 1 base stayed unmatched. The CDR3 spans 13 residues. Germline CDR1 FNHDT, CDR2 SITEND (reference sequence). The DNA read from the CDR3 is TGTGCCAGCAGTGGGGGGGCGTCCTAT. The encoded protein is CASSGGASY. The entire CDR3 is CASSGGASYEQYF.

This clone appeared a few times. The germline and genes are mouse ones. The CDR3 end lies 4 residues beyond the end of the read and is filled in from the germline J gene. The V call is TRBV13-1, the J call TRBJ2-3, with D possibly matching TRBD1 (5 bases). Germline lookup yields CDR1 NSHNY and CDR2 SYGAGN. V lost 0 bases and J lost 1, with 12 bases in between. The CDR3 runs 16 residues. Partial CDR3 DNA: TGTGCCAGCAGTGATGTGGGCAGGGAGGGTGCAGAA. This translates into CASSDVGREGAE. From start to end, the CDR3 is CASSDVGREGAETLYF.

The sample holds many counts of this clone. Gene names and germline refer to mouse. The sequenced fragment ends 4 residues before the CDR3 boundary, so the rest is inferred from the germline J gene. This same CDR3 is encoded by further DNA sequences in the sample. This chain joins TRBV13-1 and TRBJ2-7; TRBD2 is a possible D gene (5 bases). The CDR3 has 14 residues. The V end was cut by 1 base, the J end by 0 bases, with 8 bases between. The germline V gene encodes CDR1 NSHNY and CDR2 SYGAGN. The CDR3 loop reads CASSDWGSSYEQYF. The covered CDR3 bases are TGTGCCAGCAGTGATTGGGGAAGCTCCTAT.

This clone was counted a few times. All gene names here are mouse names. The read ends 4 residues shy of where the CDR3 ends; the end is completed using the germline J gene. Additional DNA sequences in this sample encode the identical CDR3. The chain uses TRBV19 and TRBJ2-3; perhaps TRBD2 as D (5 bases). The V gene's germline CDR1 is FNHDT and CDR2 SITEND (reference sequence). The CDR3 contains 13 residues. V was trimmed by 0 bases and J by 3 bases, leaving 5 bases between them. This CDR3 is CASSIVGAETLYF. Partial CDR3 DNA: TGTGCCAGCAGTATAGTGGGGGCAGAA.

This clone was counted a few times. All gene names here are mouse names. Coverage ceases 4 residues before the CDR3 finishes, and the germline J gene fills in the end. J is TRBJ2-2 and V is TRBV1, with TRBD2 matching over 9 bases. The germline gives CDR1 NSQYPW, CDR2 LRSPGD (reference sequence). After removal of 2 bases from V and 3 bases from J, the junction contained 4 bases not matched to a gene. The CDR3 is 16 amino acids. Partial CDR3 DNA: TGCACCTGCAGTGCAACGACTGGGGGTTACACCGGG. Its protein is CTCSATTGGYTG. The complete CDR3 sequence is CTCSATTGGYTGQLYF. The full variable domain, with the rest looked up from reference TRBV1 and TRBJ2-2, is VTLLEQNPRWRLVPRGQAVNLRCILKNSQYPWMSWYQQDLQKQLQWLFTLRSPGDKEVKSLPGADYLATRVTDTELRLQVANMSQGRTLYCTCSATTGGYTGQLYFGEGSKLTVL.